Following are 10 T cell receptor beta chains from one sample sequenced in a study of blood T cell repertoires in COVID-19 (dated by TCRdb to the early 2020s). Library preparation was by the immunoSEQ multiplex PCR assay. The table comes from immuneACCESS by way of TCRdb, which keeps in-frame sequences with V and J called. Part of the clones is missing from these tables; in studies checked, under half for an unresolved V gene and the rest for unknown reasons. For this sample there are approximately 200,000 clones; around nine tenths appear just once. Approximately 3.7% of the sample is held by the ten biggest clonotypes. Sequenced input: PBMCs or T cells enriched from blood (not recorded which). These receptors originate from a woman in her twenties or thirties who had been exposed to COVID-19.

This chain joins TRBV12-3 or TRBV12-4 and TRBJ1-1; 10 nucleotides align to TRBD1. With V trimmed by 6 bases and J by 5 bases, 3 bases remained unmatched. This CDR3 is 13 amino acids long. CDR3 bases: TGTGCCAGCAGGAGACAGGGGGCGACTGAAGCTTTCTTT. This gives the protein CASRRQGATEAFF.

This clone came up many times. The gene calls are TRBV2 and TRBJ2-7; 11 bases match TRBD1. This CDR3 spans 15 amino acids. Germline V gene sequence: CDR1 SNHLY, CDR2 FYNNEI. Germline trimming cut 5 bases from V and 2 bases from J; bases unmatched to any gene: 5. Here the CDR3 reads CASSLGTGGPYEQYF. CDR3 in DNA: TGTGCCAGCAGTCTAGGGACAGGGGGTCCCTACGAGCAGTACTTC.

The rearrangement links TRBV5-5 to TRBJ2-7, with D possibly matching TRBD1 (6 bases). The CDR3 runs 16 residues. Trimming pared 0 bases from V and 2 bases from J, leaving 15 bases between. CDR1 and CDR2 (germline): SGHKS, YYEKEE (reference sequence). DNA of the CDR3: TGTGCCAGCAGCTTGGCGGATCAGGGGATAGCCTACGAGCAGTACTTC. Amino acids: CASSLADQGIAYEQYF.

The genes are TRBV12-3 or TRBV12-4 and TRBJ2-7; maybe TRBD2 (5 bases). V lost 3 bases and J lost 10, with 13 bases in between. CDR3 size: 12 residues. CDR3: CASSLSSRGQYF. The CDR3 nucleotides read TGTGCCAGCAGTTTGTCATCCCGGGGTCAGTACTTC.

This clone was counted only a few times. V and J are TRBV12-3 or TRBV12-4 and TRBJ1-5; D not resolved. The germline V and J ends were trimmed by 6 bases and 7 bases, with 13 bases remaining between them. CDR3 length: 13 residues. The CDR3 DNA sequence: TGTGCCAGCAGCCCCACCCCGGGGCAGCCCCAGCATTTT. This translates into CASSPTPGQPQHF.

The CDR3 reads CASSFVAGISEQFF. The CDR3 nucleotides are TGTGCCAGCAGTTTCGTAGCGGGGATCTCGGAGCAGTTCTTC. This chain links TRBV28 with TRBJ2-1, with 8 bases matching TRBD2. The CDR3 has 14 amino acids. The V and J ends lost 3 bases and 10 bases, in that order; junction bases with no gene match: 8. CDR1 and CDR2 from the germline V gene are MDHEN and SYDVKM.

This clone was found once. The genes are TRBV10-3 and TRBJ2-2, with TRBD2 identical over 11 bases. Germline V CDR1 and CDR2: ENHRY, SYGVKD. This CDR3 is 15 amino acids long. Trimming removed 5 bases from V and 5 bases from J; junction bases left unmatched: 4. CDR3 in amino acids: CAISPGTSGTGELFF. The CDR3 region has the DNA TGTGCCATCAGTCCCGGGACTAGCGGAACCGGGGAGCTGTTTTTT.

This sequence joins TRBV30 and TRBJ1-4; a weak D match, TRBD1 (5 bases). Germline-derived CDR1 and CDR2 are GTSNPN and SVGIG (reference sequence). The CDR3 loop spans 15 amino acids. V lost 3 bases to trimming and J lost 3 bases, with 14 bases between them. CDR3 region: CAWRQTQGPNEKLFF. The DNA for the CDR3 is TGTGCCTGGAGGCAGACCCAGGGTCCTAATGAAAAACTGTTTTTT.

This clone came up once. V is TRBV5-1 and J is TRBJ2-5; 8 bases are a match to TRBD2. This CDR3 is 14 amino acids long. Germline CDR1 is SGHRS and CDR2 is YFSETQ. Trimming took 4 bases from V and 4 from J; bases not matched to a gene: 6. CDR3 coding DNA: TGCGCCAGCAGCAAACCGGGACTAGTAGAGACCCAGTACTTC. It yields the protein CASSKPGLVETQYF.

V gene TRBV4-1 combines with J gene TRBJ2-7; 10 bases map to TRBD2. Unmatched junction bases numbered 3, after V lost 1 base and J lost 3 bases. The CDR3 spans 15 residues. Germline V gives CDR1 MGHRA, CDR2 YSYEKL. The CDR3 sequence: CASSQVTSGIYEQYF. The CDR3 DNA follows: TGCGCCAGCAGCCAAGTTACTAGCGGGATCTACGAGCAGTACTTC.